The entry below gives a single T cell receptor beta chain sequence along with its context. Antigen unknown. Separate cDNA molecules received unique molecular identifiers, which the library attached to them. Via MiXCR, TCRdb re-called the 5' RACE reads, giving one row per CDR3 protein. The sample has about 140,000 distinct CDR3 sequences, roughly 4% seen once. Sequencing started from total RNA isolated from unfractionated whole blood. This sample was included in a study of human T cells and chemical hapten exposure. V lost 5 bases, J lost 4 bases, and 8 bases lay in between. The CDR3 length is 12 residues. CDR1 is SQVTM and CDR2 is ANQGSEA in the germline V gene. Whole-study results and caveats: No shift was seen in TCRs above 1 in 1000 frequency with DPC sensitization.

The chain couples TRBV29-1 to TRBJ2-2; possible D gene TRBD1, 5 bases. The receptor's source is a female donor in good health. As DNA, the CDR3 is TGCAGCGTTTATAGGGGCACCGGGGAGCTGTTTTTT. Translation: CSVYRGTGELFF.